This T cell receptor beta chain was obtained from a study of T cell repertoires in cytomegalovirus infection. Whole-study context: CMV infection plus the matching HLA type was flagged by public TCR beta signatures.

Details on this clonotype: Its target is not known.

TCRdb called the reads again in MiXCR, with one record for every CDR3 protein. In the table there are approximately 1,000,000 distinct CDR3 sequences, around 32% of which are singletons. The origin of this receptor is a human donor in good health (CMV status not recorded). Some clones in this sample may be carry-over from other donors' samples. The specimen was cultured CD8+ T cells from PBMCs, collected from culture after CMV antigen stimulation.

The CDR3: CASSPRGRGPAYEQYF. For the CDR3, the DNA is TGTGCCAGCAGCCCCAGGGGGCGGGGACCTGCCTACGAGCAGTACTTC. The chain is built from TRBV7-6 and TRBJ2-7; 8 bases map to TRBD1. V shed 5 bases, J shed 2 bases, and the junction held 11 bases outside the gene matches. The germline CDR1 and CDR2 sequences are SGHVS and FNYEAQ. This CDR3 region has 16 residues.